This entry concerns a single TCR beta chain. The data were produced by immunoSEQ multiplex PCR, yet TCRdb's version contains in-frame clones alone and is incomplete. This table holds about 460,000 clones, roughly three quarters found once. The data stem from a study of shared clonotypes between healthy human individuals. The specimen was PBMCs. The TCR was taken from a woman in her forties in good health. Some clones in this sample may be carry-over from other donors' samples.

This CDR3 is CASSYDSGGYGELFF. CDR3 DNA sequence: TGTGCCAGCAGTTACGATAGTGGGGGTTACGGGGAGCTGTTTTTT. The V call is TRBV27, the J call TRBJ2-2; D possibly matches TRBD1 or TRBD2 (5 bases each). V was shortened by 4 bases and J by 7 bases, with 16 bases between the two germline ends. This CDR3 has 15 amino acids. Germline CDR1 is MNHEY and CDR2 is SMNVEV (reference sequence).